This T cell receptor (beta chain) was retrieved from a study of metastatic and nonmetastatic thyroid tumors. No treatment had been given to any patient before thyroid surgery. TCRdb reassembled clones from the PCR reads with MiXCR. The sample contains just over 15,000 clones, 3.5% to 4.5% of which appear only once. Per the germline V gene, CDR1 is SGHRS and CDR2 is YFSETQ. This CDR3 has 14 residues. V gave up 0 bases and J gave up 3 bases, with 10 bases separating them. The TCR sequence derives from a female donor with papillary thyroid cancer or a benign thyroid nodule (not recorded which). Some clones in this sample may be carry-over from other donors' samples. The rearrangement links TRBV5-1 to TRBJ2-7; D is perhaps TRBD1 (6 bases). The material sequenced was tumor tissue. CDR3 bases: TGCGCCAGCAGCTTGGATGGCAGGGGCTACGAGCAGTACTTC. Its protein is CASSLDGRGYEQYF.